Listed here are 5 T cell receptor beta chains from one sample, sequenced in a study of STAT5B mutations in CD4+ large granular lymphocyte leukemia. Assay: immunoSEQ multiplex PCR; the TCRdb copy retains only in-frame clones and omits some. Altogether 21,000 or so clones are present, about four fifths being singletons, with the ten largest covering more than 0.4%. Input material: CD4+ T cells from blood buffy coats. These receptors originate from a human donor in good health.

V gene TRBV9 combines with J gene TRBJ2-1, with 11 positions matching TRBD2. Germline assignment: CDR1 SGDLS and CDR2 YYNGEE. The CDR3 covers 15 residues. After removal of 0 bases from V and 9 bases from J, the junction contained 5 bases not matched to a gene. The CDR3, as DNA: TGTGCCAGCAGCGTAGTACTAGCGGGAGCAAGTGAGCAGTTCTTC. Translation: CASSVVLAGASEQFF.

V and J are TRBV10-3 and TRBJ1-2, with 10 positions matching TRBD1. The V gene end was trimmed by 7 bases and the J gene end by 8 bases; junction bases not matched to a gene: 10. CDR1 is ENHRY, CDR2 SYGVKD, per germline. The CDR3 loop spans 14 amino acids. CDR3 nucleotide sequence: TGTGCCATCACCGGAGACAGGGGGCTCGGGGGCTACACCTTC. This codes for CAITGDRGLGGYTF.

J is TRBJ2-3 and V is TRBV2; 11 bases are a match to TRBD2. Germline CDR1 and CDR2: SNHLY and FYNNEI. V was pared by 4 bases and J by 1 base, with 1 base of the junction left unmatched. The CDR3 is 15 amino acids. The CDR3 DNA sequence: TGTGCCAGCAGTGTAGCGGGAGGGGGCACAGATACGCAGTATTTT. It translates to CASSVAGGGTDTQYF.

The J gene is TRBJ1-1, the V gene TRBV27, with 7 bases lining up with TRBD1. The length of the CDR3 is 15 residues. V was clipped by 2 bases and J by 4 bases; unmatched bases: 7. The germline CDR1 and CDR2 sequences are MNHEY and SMNVEV (reference sequence). The CDR3 loop is CASSLMEGASTEAFF. DNA for the CDR3: TGTGCCAGCAGTTTAATGGAGGGGGCGTCCACTGAAGCTTTCTTT.

J is TRBJ2-5 and V is TRBV10-3, with D tentatively TRBD1 (5 bases). The CDR3 consists of 13 residues. Trimming stripped 3 bases from V and 1 base from J, with 6 bases between. Germline V gene data show CDR1 as ENHRY and CDR2 as SYGVKD. The DNA for the CDR3 is TGTGCCATCAGTGACGACAGCCAAGAGACCCAGTACTTC. Protein: CAISDDSQETQYF.